These 9 T cell receptor beta chains came from one sample sequenced in a study of cytomegalovirus exposure and HLA in healthy donors. A multiplex PCR was run with 60 Vbeta primers and 13 Jbeta primers. The table came from immunoSEQ multiplex PCR; TCRdb's copy has only in-frame clones and leaves some out. The table lists around 150,000 clones, roughly four fifths of them singletons, with about 1.9% in the top ten. Material for sequencing was PBMCs. The receptors derive from a woman between 18 and 29 years old in good health and CMV-seronegative.

This chain uses TRBV6-1 with TRBJ1-6; 7 nucleotides line up with TRBD1. The CDR3 is 15 amino acids. V shed 5 bases and J 11 bases; nucleotides not matched to a gene: 12. CDR1 MNHNS and CDR2 SASEGT come from the germline V gene. Written as DNA, the CDR3 is TGTGCCAGCAGTACGACGACAGGGCCCCGGGCACCCCTCCACTTT. It yields the protein CASSTTTGPRAPLHF.

This chain uses TRBV11-2 with TRBJ2-1; 11 nucleotides match TRBD1. Germline CDR1 reads SGHAT; CDR2 reads FQNNGV. Trimming at V came to 4 bases and at J to 4 bases, leaving 9 bases not matched to a gene. The CDR3 has 17 amino acids. The CDR3 is CASSSDRGPPDYNEQFF. As DNA, the CDR3 is TGTGCCAGCAGCTCGGACAGGGGGCCCCCCGATTACAATGAGCAGTTCTTC.

The rearrangement uses TRBV4-1 and TRBJ2-7; 14 positions match TRBD2. In germline, CDR1 is MGHRA, CDR2 YSYEKL. With V trimmed by 3 bases and J by 5 bases, 6 bases remained unmatched. The CDR3 is made up of 16 amino acids. The CDR3: CASSQGTSGSYHEQYF. The CDR3 nucleotides read TGCGCCAGCAGCCAGGGGACTAGCGGGAGTTACCACGAGCAGTACTTC.

The rearrangement joins TRBV7-2 to TRBJ2-7; no definite D call. This CDR3 is built from 13 residues. The germline V gene encodes CDR1 SGHTA and CDR2 FQGNSA. Trimming stripped 5 bases from V and 5 bases from J, with 13 bases between. This chain's CDR3 is CASSRPSRDEQYF. The CDR3 coding sequence is TGTGCCAGCAGCCGGCCCTCTAGAGACGAGCAGTACTTC.

This clone was seen more than once but under ten times. The chain joins TRBV7-8 to TRBJ2-7; D is uncertain. Germline V lookup: CDR1 SGHVS, CDR2 FQNEAQ. The V and J ends lost 5 bases and 2 bases respectively, with 16 bases between them. This CDR3 spans 15 amino acids. CDR3 DNA: TGTGCCAGCAGCCATGCACTGGGCACGGCCTACGAGCAGTACTTC. This codes for CASSHALGTAYEQYF. Based on the CDR3 plus reference TRBV7-8 and TRBJ2-7, the full variable domain is GAGVSQSPRYKVAKRGQDVALRCDPISGHVSLFWYQQALGQGPEFLTYFQNEAQLDKSGLPSDRFFAERPEGSVSTLKIQRTQQEDSAVYLCASSHALGTAYEQYFGPGTRLTVT.

V gene TRBV7-3 combines with J gene TRBJ2-5, with 7 bases matching TRBD2. The CDR3 covers 13 residues. Looked up from germline, CDR1 is SGHTA and CDR2 is FQGTGA. Losses at the gene ends were 2 bases for V and 5 bases for J; bases not matched to a gene: 2. CDR3 nucleotide sequence: TGTGCCAGCAGCTTAGGGGAGGGGGAGACCCAGTACTTC. Its translation: CASSLGEGETQYF.

The chain recombines TRBV5-1 with TRBJ2-7; D gene uncertain. CDR1 is SGHRS and CDR2 is YFSETQ in the germline V gene. This CDR3 contains 14 residues. Deletions cut 3 bases from V and 0 bases from J, with 10 bases between. CDR3 bases: TGCGCCAGCAGCTCCCAGGCAAGCTCCTACGAGCAGTACTTC. Translation gives CASSSQASSYEQYF.

Only one count was recorded for this clone. The chain joins TRBV10-3 to TRBJ2-1, with 8 bases lining up with TRBD1. Per the germline V gene, CDR1 is ENHRY and CDR2 is SYGVKD. The CDR3 is made up of 15 amino acids. J lost 5 bases, V lost 6 bases, and 9 bases had no gene match. DNA of the CDR3: TGTGCCATCAGGGCTGAATGGACAGGGAACAATGAGCAGTTCTTC. Its protein is CAIRAEWTGNNEQFF.

The rearrangement uses TRBV5-1 and TRBJ1-1, with D unclear. Germline V gene lookup returns CDR1 SGHRS and CDR2 YFSETQ. The CDR3 totals 13 residues. V was pared by 5 bases and J by 0 bases, with 8 bases between. CDR3 loop: CASRLELNTEAFF. Written as DNA, the CDR3 is TGCGCCAGCAGGTTAGAGTTGAACACTGAAGCTTTCTTT.